This T cell receptor (beta chain) is from a study of T cells after posttransplantation cyclophosphamide. This CDR3 has 12 residues. The V gene's germline CDR1 is GTSNPN and CDR2 SVGIG (reference sequence). V gave up 4 bases and J gave up 1 base, with 7 bases separating them. General observations from the study: Later blood repertoires were often dominated by clones from the donor CD8+ memory compartment. Tissue-infiltrating T cells from skin or gut overlapped little with blood T cells.

In its sample, this clone was seen many times. Its specificity is unknown. The data were produced by immunoSEQ multiplex PCR, yet TCRdb's version contains in-frame clones alone and is incomplete. This sample has 12,000 or so clones, each found more than once. On the day of bone marrow donation, the related graft donor provided peripheral blood. What was sequenced was PBMCs. The chain is built from TRBV30 and TRBJ1-1, with D unclear. The clonotype originates from a woman aged 40 to 50 in good health, CMV-negative, and a related stem cell transplant donor. The CDR3 coding sequence is TGTGCCTGGAACCGGGGGAACACTGAAGCTTTCTTT. It translates to CAWNRGNTEAFF.